Shown below are 20 T cell receptor beta chains from a single sample sequenced in a study of early T cells in non-severe SARS-CoV-2 infection. MiXCR was run by TCRdb on the 5' RACE reads, yielding one entry per CDR3 protein. This repertoire shows about 110,000 distinct CDR3 sequences, 12% found once; its top ten account for less than 3.5%. Sequencing input: whole blood. The origin of the receptors is an adult who was a healthcare worker with PCR-confirmed SARS-CoV-2 infection or an uninfected control (not recorded which).

This clonotype is medium-sized. CDR3 bases: TGCAGCGTGCCAGGGGACACCGGGGAGCTGTTTTTT. It translates to CSVPGDTGELFF. The genes are TRBV29-1 and TRBJ2-2; weak D call: TRBD1 (6 bases). V gave up 6 bases and J gave up 3 bases, with 8 bases separating them. Looked up from germline, CDR1 is SQVTM and CDR2 is ANQGSEA. This CDR3 has 12 residues.

The rearrangement uses TRBV30 and TRBJ2-3; tentatively, D is TRBD2 (5 bases). Germline V gene lookup returns CDR1 GTSNPN and CDR2 SVGIG (reference sequence). Deletions cut 4 bases from V and 5 bases from J, with 13 bases between. The CDR3 totals 13 residues. The CDR3, as DNA: TGTGCCTGGACAAGAGACGGGAAAGATACGCAGTATTTT. Translating it yields CAWTRDGKDTQYF. Using reference TRBV30 and TRBJ2-3 for the parts outside the CDR3, the full variable domain is SQTIHQWPATLVQPVGSPLSLECTVEGTSNPNLYWYRQAAGRGLQLLFYSVGIGQISSEVPQNLSASRPQDRQFILSSKKLLLSDSGFYLCAWTRDGKDTQYFGPGTRLTVL.

In this sample, this clonotype turned up many times. The chain links TRBV18 to TRBJ1-1; 7 bases agree with TRBD1. This CDR3 is 13 amino acids long. The germline V gene encodes CDR1 KGHSH and CDR2 LQKENI. V lost 3 bases, J lost 9 bases, and 7 bases stayed unmatched. The CDR3 loop reads CASSPSTGLQAFF. For the CDR3, the DNA is TGTGCCAGCTCACCGTCGACAGGGCTGCAAGCTTTCTTT.

This clonotype was recorded at least ten times. CDR3 in amino acids: CASSPSVGGPWWTGELFF. DNA of the CDR3: TGTGCCAGCAGCCCCTCGGTGGGGGGACCTTGGTGGACCGGGGAGCTGTTTTTT. The rearrangement joins TRBV3-1 to TRBJ2-2; a weak D match, TRBD2 (6 bases). With 4 bases removed from V and 5 bases from J, the gap between germline ends came to 23 bases. This CDR3 comprises 18 residues. Germline loops: CDR1 LGHDT, CDR2 YNNKEL (reference sequence). The full variable domain, in which reference TRBV3-1 and TRBJ2-2 provide the parts outside the CDR3, is DTAVSQTPKYLVTQMGNDKSIKCEQNLGHDTMYWYKQDSKKFLKIMFSYNNKELIINETVPNRFSPKSPDKAHLNLHINSLELGDSAVYFCASSPSVGGPWWTGELFFGEGSRLTVL.

The chain joins TRBV20-1 to TRBJ2-4; tentative D call: TRBD2 (6 bases). This CDR3 region has 15 residues. Germline V gene sequence: CDR1 DFQATT, CDR2 SNEGSKA (reference sequence). Trimming took 3 bases from V and 0 from J, leaving 12 bases between them. The chain's CDR3 is CSARDPGVAKNIQYF. CDR3 coding DNA: TGCAGTGCTAGGGACCCGGGGGTAGCCAAAAACATTCAGTACTTC.

The sample holds a few counts of this clonotype. V is TRBV7-9 and J is TRBJ1-1; 9 bases are a match to TRBD1. With V trimmed by 2 bases and J by 5 bases, 3 bases remained unmatched. Germline CDR1 SEHNR, CDR2 FQNEAQ (reference sequence). The CDR3 spans 14 residues. In DNA, the CDR3 is TGTGCCAGCAGCTTACCGACAGGGGGTACTGAAGCTTTCTTT. This codes for CASSLPTGGTEAFF.

This clonotype was seen repeatedly, ten times or more. The chain carries TRBV28 and TRBJ2-7, with D uncertain. The germline gives CDR1 MDHEN, CDR2 SYDVKM. Trimming took 5 bases from V and 2 from J, leaving 19 bases between them. This CDR3 has 16 amino acids. This chain's CDR3 is CASSLPPADLAYEQYF. CDR3 DNA sequence: TGTGCCAGCAGTCTCCCCCCCGCGGATCTAGCCTACGAGCAGTACTTC.

The sample holds a few counts of this clonotype. This chain uses TRBV20-1 with TRBJ2-7, with 7 positions matching TRBD2. J lost 0 bases, V lost 1 base, and 12 bases had no gene match. The CDR3 is 17 residues long. From germline, CDR1 is DFQATT and CDR2 SNEGSKA (reference sequence). The CDR3 loop reads CSARVRQVAGVSYEQYF. CDR3 coding DNA: TGCAGTGCTAGAGTCCGCCAGGTGGCGGGGGTCTCCTACGAGCAGTACTTC.

This clonotype occurred many times. The V gene is TRBV30, the J gene TRBJ2-4; D ambiguous. This CDR3 spans 12 amino acids. With 7 bases removed from V and 8 bases from J, the gap between germline ends came to 15 bases. In germline, CDR1 is GTSNPN, CDR2 SVGIG (reference sequence). The CDR3 coding sequence is TGTGCCTCCGACCTCCAAAACGACATTCAGTACTTC. Protein product: CASDLQNDIQYF.

This clonotype was detected a few times. The chain uses TRBV27 and TRBJ1-5, with D possibly matching TRBD1 (6 bases). The CDR3 is made up of 15 amino acids. In germline, CDR1 is MNHEY, CDR2 SMNVEV (reference sequence). V lost 0 bases and J lost 5, with 11 bases in between. Here the CDR3 DNA reads TGTGCCAGCAGTTTATCTGGGGGCGCGTATCAGCCCCAGCATTTT. This encodes CASSLSGGAYQPQHF.

The chain employs TRBV20-1 and TRBJ1-1; no firm D call. This CDR3 region has 14 residues. V lost 3 bases and J lost 0, with 11 bases in between. The germline V gene has CDR1 DFQATT and CDR2 SNEGSKA (reference sequence). Here the CDR3 DNA reads TGCAGTGCTAGTCCCCCCATAGTGAACACTGAAGCTTTCTTT. Translated: CSASPPIVNTEAFF.

This clonotype was detected only a few times. The chain recombines TRBV2 with TRBJ2-7, with D maybe TRBD2 (6 bases). V lost 10 bases and J 0 bases, leaving 13 bases between the germline ends. CDR3 length: 13 amino acids. Germline lookup yields CDR1 SNHLY and CDR2 FYNNEI. The CDR3 bases are TGTGCCACAGAATCGCGGGGCTCCTACGAGCAGTACTTC. This sequence encodes CATESRGSYEQYF.

This clonotype was observed a few times. The rearrangement joins TRBV11-2 to TRBJ1-1; TRBD1 aligns across 7 bases. The CDR3 covers 14 residues. Germline V gene data show CDR1 as SGHAT and CDR2 as FQNNGV. Losses at the gene ends were 6 bases for V and 4 bases for J; bases not matched to a gene: 8. The CDR3 coding sequence is TGTGCCAGCAGATTTCCCACAGGGGCCACTGAAGCTTTCTTT. Translated: CASRFPTGATEAFF.

This clonotype has ten or more counts. CDR3 sequence reads: CSALTVRDTAYEQYF. The CDR3 DNA follows: TGCAGTGCTCTAACTGTTAGGGACACAGCCTACGAGCAGTACTTC. V gene TRBV20-1 combines with J gene TRBJ2-7; possible D gene TRBD1, 6 bases. The V end lost 5 bases, the J end lost 2 bases, and 19 bases lay between the germline ends. Per germline, CDR1 DFQATT and CDR2 SNEGSKA (reference sequence). The CDR3 extends over 15 amino acids.

The table lists this clonotype with many counts. The V gene is TRBV18, the J gene TRBJ2-3, with D hard to call. Germline-derived CDR1 and CDR2 are KGHSH and LQKENI. The length of the CDR3 is 13 residues. Trimming took off 0 bases at V and 2 bases at J, with 3 bases between the two ends. CDR3 in amino acids: CASSPPSTDTQYF. The CDR3 DNA sequence: TGTGCCAGCTCACCACCATCCACAGATACGCAGTATTTT.

This chain uses TRBV12-3 or TRBV12-4 with TRBJ2-7; 7 bases fit TRBD1. Trimming cost V 4 bases and J 3 bases; bases outside gene matches: 9. The CDR3 spans 15 residues. CDR3 sequence: CASSSRQGGGYEQYF. The CDR3, as DNA: TGTGCCAGCAGTTCCAGGCAAGGGGGCGGCTACGAGCAGTACTTC.

This clonotype has just a few counts. This chain joins TRBV29-1 and TRBJ2-1; 8 nucleotides align to TRBD2. Germline V gene lookup returns CDR1 SQVTM and CDR2 ANQGSEA. The trim removed 6 bases at V and 0 bases at J, leaving 7 bases unmatched. This CDR3 spans 15 amino acids. The CDR3 loop reads CSVQRETISYNEQFF. The CDR3 nucleotides are TGCAGCGTCCAGCGGGAGACCATCTCCTACAATGAGCAGTTCTTC.

The CDR3 DNA sequence: TGTGCCAGCAATGGACAGTTGCAGCCCCAGCATTTT. It yields the protein CASNGQLQPQHF. The rearrangement links TRBV28 to TRBJ1-5, with D tentatively TRBD1 (6 bases). The ends were cut back, 7 bases at V and 7 bases at J, with 11 bases in the middle. There are 12 residues in the CDR3. In germline, CDR1 is MDHEN, CDR2 SYDVKM.

A remark on this clonotype: One end of the junction varies from germline; a read error may be responsible. The chain is built from TRBV7-7 and TRBJ2-1, with D possibly TRBD1 on 6 matching bases. Germline CDR1 SSHAT, CDR2 FNYEAQ (reference sequence). The CDR3 has 14 amino acids. CDR3 coding DNA: TGTGCTAGCAGTCCAGGGGCGGAATACAATGAGCAGTTCTTC. Protein: CASSPGAEYNEQFF.

The table lists this clonotype with a few counts. The genes are TRBV11-2 and TRBJ1-2; the D is unclear. The germline V and J ends were trimmed by 0 bases and 5 bases, with 13 bases remaining between them. The germline gives CDR1 SGHAT, CDR2 FQNNGV. The CDR3 runs to 15 residues. CDR3 bases: TGTGCCAGCAGCTTAGATCTCTCCTCCCCGTATGGCTACACCTTC. It yields the protein CASSLDLSSPYGYTF.